One sample yielded the 5 T cell receptor beta chains listed below, sequenced in a study of radiotherapy plus CTLA-4 blockade in lung cancer. Produced via immunoSEQ multiplex PCR; TCRdb's table is partial and in-frame only. The repertoire holds 50,000 to 70,000 clones, with approximately 84% as singletons. The source was peripheral blood, collected from a patient treated with radiotherapy plus ipilimumab. These receptors were obtained from a human donor with non-small cell lung cancer whose response to radiotherapy plus ipilimumab could not be evaluated.

On this clone itself: This same CDR3 is encoded by further DNA sequences in the sample. V usage is TRBV6-1 and J usage is TRBJ2-7; 9 bases are shared with TRBD1. J was trimmed by 4 bases and V by 7 bases; bases with no gene match: 8. The V gene's germline CDR1 is MNHNS and CDR2 SASEGT. The CDR3 runs 14 residues. The CDR3 DNA reads as TGTGCCAGCAAGTTGGGACAGGGCGCGTACGAGCAGTACTTC. Residues: CASKLGQGAYEQYF.

The chain links TRBV5-4 to TRBJ2-1; 9 bases map to TRBD2. With 6 bases clipped from V and 6 bases from J, the junction kept 10 bases outside the gene matches. Germline V gene lookup returns CDR1 SGHNT and CDR2 YYREEE (reference sequence). The CDR3 length is 15 residues. DNA of the CDR3: TGTGCCAGCACCCTGGGCGGGGGGGCCGGCAATGAGCAGTTCTTC. This codes for CASTLGGGAGNEQFF.

The chain combines TRBV2 with TRBJ1-6, with a tentative D call TRBD1 (6 bases). The CDR3 totals 14 residues. CDR1 and CDR2 from the germline V gene are SNHLY and FYNNEI. V lost 6 bases, J lost 7 bases, and 13 bases lay in between. The CDR3 bases are TGTGCCAGCAGAGAGACAGGTCTCAATTCACCCCTCCACTTT. This encodes CASRETGLNSPLHF.

The chain recombines TRBV19 with TRBJ1-1; 8 bases agree with TRBD1. CDR1 and CDR2 from the germline V gene are LNHDA and SQIVND (reference sequence). The trim removed 3 bases at V and 1 base at J, leaving 10 bases unmatched. This CDR3 has 17 amino acids. The CDR3 bases are TGTGCCAGTAGTATTCCCCCCAGGACAGGGAGGAACACTGAAGCTTTCTTT. Encoded protein: CASSIPPRTGRNTEAFF. Variable domain in full (rest from reference TRBV19 and TRBJ1-1): DGGITQSPKYLFRKEGQNVTLSCEQNLNHDAMYWYRQDPGQGLRLIYYSQIVNDFQKGDIAEGYSVSREKKESFPLTVTSAQKNPTAFYLCASSIPPRTGRNTEAFFGQGTRLTVV.

The genes are TRBV5-4 and TRBJ2-4; 9 bases are shared with TRBD2. CDR3 size: 15 residues. V lost 4 bases and J lost 5; bases outside the gene matches: 7. Germline V CDR1 and CDR2: SGHNT, YYREEE (reference sequence). Written as DNA, the CDR3 is TGTGCCAGCAGCAAATATACTAGCGGGCAAAACATTCAGTACTTC. Its translation is CASSKYTSGQNIQYF. The full variable domain, with the rest looked up from reference TRBV5-4 and TRBJ2-4, is ETGVTQSPTHLIKTRGQQVTLRCSSQSGHNTVSWYQQALGQGPQFIFQYYREEENGRGNFPPRFSGLQFPNYSSELNVNALELDDSALYLCASSKYTSGQNIQYFGAGTRLSVL.